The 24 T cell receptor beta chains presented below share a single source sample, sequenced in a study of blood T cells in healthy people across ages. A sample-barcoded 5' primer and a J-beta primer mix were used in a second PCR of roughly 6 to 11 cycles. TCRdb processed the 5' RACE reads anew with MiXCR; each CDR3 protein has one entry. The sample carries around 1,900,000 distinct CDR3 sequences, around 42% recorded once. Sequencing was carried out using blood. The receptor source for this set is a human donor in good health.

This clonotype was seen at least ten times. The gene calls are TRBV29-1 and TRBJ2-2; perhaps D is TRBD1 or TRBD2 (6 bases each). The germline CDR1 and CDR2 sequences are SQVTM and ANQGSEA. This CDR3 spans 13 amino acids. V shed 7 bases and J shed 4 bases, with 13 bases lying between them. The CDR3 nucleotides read TGCAGCGCAGACCGGGGGCGCACCGGGGAGCTGTTTTTT. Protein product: CSADRGRTGELFF.

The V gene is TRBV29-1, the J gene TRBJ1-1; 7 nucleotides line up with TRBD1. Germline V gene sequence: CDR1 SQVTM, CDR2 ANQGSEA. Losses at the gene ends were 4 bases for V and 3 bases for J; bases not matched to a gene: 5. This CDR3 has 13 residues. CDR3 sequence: CSVGQGQDTEAFF. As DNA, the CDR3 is TGCAGCGTTGGACAGGGTCAGGACACTGAAGCTTTCTTT.

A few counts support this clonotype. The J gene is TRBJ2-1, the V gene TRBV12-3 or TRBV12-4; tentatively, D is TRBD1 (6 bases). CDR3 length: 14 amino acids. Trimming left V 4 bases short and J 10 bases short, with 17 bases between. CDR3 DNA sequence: TGTGCCAGCAGTTCACAGGGCCCCTTTCTGGAGCAGTTCTTC. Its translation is CASSSQGPFLEQFF.

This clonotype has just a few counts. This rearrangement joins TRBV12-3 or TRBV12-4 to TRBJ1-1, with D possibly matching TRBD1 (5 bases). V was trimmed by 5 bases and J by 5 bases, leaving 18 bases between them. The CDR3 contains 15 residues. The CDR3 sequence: CASSPGTPSNTEAFF. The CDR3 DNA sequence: TGTGCCAGCAGTCCCGGGACGCCAAGCAATACTGAAGCTTTCTTT.

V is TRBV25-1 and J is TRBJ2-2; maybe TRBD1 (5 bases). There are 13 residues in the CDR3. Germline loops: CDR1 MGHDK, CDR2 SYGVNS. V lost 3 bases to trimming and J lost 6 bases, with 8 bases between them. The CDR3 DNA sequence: TGTGCCAGCAGTGATTGGGGCCCCGGGGAGCTGTTTTTT. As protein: CASSDWGPGELFF.

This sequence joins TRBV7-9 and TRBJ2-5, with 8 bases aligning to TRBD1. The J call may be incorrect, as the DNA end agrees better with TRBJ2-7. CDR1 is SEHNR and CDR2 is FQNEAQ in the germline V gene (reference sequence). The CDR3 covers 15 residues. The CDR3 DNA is TGTGCCAGCAGCCCGCCGGACAGGGTATCGGGCGAGCAGTACTTC. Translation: CASSPPDRVSGEQYF.

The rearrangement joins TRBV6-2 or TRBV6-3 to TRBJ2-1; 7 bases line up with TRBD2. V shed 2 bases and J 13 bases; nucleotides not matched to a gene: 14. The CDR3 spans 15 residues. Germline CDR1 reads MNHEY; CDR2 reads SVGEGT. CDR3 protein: CASSYAGDIKETQFF. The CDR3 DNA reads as TGTGCCAGCAGTTACGCGGGGGATATAAAAGAGACCCAGTTCTTC.

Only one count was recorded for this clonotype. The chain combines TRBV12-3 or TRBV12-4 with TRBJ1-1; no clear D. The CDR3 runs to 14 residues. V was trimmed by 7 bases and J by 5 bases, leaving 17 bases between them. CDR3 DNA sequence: TGTGCCAGCACGTTCTTTAGACGTTCGACTGAAGCTTTCTTT. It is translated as CASTFFRRSTEAFF.

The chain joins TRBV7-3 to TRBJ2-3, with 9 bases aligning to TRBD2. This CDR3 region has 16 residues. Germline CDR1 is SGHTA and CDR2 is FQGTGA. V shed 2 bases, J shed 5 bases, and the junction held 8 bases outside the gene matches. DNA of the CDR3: TGTGCCAGCAGCTTAGGGGCGGGGGGGCCTGTAGATACGCAGTATTTT. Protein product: CASSLGAGGPVDTQYF.

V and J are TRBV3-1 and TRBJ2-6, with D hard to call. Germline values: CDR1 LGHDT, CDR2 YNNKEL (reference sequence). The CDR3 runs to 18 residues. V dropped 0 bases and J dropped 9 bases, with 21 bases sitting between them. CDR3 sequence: CASSQDHGRSLSGNVLTF. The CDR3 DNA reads TGTGCCAGCAGCCAAGATCACGGCAGATCATTGTCGGGCAACGTCCTGACTTTC.

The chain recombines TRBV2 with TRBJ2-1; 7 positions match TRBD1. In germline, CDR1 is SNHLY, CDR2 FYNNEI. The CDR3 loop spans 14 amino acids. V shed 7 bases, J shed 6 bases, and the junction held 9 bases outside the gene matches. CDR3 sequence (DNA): TGTGCCAGCAAAGGGCTAACAGGGGTCAATGAGCAGTTCTTC. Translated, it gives CASKGLTGVNEQFF.

The CDR3 bases are TGTGCCAGCAGCTTAGATATGTCGTGGACCAAACGGGACACTGAAGCTTTCTTT. Translation gives CASSLDMSWTKRDTEAFF. The chain couples TRBV11-2 to TRBJ1-1; the D is unclear. This CDR3 is built from 18 residues. V was shortened by 0 bases and J by 3 bases, with 20 bases between the two germline ends. CDR1 is SGHAT, CDR2 FQNNGV, per germline.

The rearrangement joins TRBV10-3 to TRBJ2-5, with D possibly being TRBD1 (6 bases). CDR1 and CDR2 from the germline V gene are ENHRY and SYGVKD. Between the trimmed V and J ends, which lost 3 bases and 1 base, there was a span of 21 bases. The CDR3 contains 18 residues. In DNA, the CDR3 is TGTGCCATCAGTGATCCGATGGGGTATCAGGACAGCCAAGAGACCCAGTACTTC. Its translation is CAISDPMGYQDSQETQYF.

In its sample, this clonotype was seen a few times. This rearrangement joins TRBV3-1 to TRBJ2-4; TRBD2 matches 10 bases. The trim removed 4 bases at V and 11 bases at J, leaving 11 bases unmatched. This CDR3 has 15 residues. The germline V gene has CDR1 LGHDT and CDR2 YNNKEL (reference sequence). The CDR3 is CASSRRLAGAWVQYF. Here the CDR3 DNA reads TGTGCCAGCAGCCGAAGGCTAGCGGGGGCTTGGGTTCAGTACTTC.

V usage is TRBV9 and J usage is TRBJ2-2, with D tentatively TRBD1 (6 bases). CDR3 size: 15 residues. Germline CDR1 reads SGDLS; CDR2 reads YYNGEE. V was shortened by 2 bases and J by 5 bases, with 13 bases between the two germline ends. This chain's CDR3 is CASSVAGARTGELFF. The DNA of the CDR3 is TGTGCCAGCAGCGTCGCAGGGGCTCGGACCGGGGAGCTGTTTTTT. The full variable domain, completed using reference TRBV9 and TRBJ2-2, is DSGVTQTPKHLITATGQRVTLRCSPRSGDLSVYWYQQSLDQGLQFLIQYYNGEERAKGNILERFSAQQFPDLHSELNLSSLELGDSALYFCASSVAGARTGELFFGEGSRLTVL.

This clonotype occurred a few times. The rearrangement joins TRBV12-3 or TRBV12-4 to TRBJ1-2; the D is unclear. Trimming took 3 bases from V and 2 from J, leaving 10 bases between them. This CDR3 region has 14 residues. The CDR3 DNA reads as TGTGCCAGCAGTTTTAGCGTAGGGAACTATGGCTACACCTTC. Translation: CASSFSVGNYGYTF.

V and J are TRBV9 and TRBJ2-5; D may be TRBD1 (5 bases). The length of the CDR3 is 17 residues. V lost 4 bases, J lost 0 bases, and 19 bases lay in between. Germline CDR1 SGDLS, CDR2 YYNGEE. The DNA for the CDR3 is TGTGCCAGCAGCCGTTCCTTGGACAATCAGTACCAAGAGACCCAGTACTTC. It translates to CASSRSLDNQYQETQYF.

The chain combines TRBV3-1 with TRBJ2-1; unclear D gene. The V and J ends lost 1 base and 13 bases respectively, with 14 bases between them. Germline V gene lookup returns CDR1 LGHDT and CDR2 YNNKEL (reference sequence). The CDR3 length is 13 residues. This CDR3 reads CASSQGPGLPQFF. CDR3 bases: TGTGCCAGCAGCCAAGGTCCGGGTCTACCCCAGTTCTTC.

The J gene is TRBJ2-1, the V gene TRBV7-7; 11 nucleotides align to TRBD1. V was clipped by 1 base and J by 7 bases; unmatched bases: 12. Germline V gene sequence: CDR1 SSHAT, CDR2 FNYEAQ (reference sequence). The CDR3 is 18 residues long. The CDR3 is CASSLDFPGQGVGNEQFF. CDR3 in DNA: TGTGCCAGCAGCTTAGATTTCCCGGGACAGGGGGTCGGGAATGAGCAGTTCTTC.

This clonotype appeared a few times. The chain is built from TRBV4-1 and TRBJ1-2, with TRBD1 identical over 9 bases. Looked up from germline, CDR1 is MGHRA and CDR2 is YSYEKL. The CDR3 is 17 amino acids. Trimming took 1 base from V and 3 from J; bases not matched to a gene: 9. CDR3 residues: CASSQADLGTGYYGYTF. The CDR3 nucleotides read TGCGCCAGCAGCCAAGCGGATCTCGGGACAGGGTACTATGGCTACACCTTC.

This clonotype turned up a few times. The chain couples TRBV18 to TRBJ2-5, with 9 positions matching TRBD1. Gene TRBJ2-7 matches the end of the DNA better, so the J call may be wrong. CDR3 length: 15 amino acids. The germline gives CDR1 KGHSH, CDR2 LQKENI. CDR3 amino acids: CASSLATGGDYEQYF. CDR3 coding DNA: TGTGCCAGCTCACTCGCTACAGGGGGCGACTACGAGCAGTACTTC.

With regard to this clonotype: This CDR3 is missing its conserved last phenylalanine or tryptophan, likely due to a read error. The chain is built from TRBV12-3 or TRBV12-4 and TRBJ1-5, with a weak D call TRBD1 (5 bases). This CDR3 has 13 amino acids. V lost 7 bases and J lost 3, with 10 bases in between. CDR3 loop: CASTPQANQPQHC. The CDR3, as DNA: TGTGCCAGCACCCCACAGGCCAATCAGCCCCAGCATTGT.

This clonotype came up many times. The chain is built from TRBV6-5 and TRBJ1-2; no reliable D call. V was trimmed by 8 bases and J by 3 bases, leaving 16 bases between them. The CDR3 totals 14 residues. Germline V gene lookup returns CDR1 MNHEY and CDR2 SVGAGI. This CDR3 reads CASRRIRSDYGYTF. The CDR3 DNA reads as TGTGCCAGCCGGAGGATACGATCGGACTATGGCTACACCTTC.

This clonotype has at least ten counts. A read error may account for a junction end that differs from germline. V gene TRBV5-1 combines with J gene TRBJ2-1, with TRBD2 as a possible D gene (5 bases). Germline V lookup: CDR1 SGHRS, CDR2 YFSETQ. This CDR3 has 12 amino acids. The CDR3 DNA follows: TGTGCCAGCAGCTTAGCGAGCAATGAGCAGTTCTTC. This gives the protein CASSLASNEQFF.